Sequencing of this T cell receptor beta chain was carried out in a study of shared clonotypes between healthy human individuals. For the study at large: Three CD4 naive, three CD4 memory, two CD8 naive and one CD8 memory plate were used per donor.

Genomic DNA of each subset was evenly split across several immunoSEQ plates. The table came from immunoSEQ multiplex PCR; TCRdb's copy has only in-frame clones and leaves some out. The sample has more than 2 million clones, around 95% seen once. From germline, CDR1 is MGHRA and CDR2 YSYEKL. This CDR3 region has 17 residues. V was pared by 1 base and J by 3 bases, with 16 bases between. This rearrangement joins TRBV4-1 to TRBJ1-5; D gene uncertain. The TCR was taken from a man aged 18 to 29 in good health. What was sequenced was naive CD4+ T cells sorted from blood. The subset here: CD45RA+ positively selected. CDR3: CASSQGSGPIPNQPQHF. The DNA for the CDR3 is TGCGCCAGCAGCCAAGGGTCGGGCCCCATCCCCAATCAGCCCCAGCATTTT.